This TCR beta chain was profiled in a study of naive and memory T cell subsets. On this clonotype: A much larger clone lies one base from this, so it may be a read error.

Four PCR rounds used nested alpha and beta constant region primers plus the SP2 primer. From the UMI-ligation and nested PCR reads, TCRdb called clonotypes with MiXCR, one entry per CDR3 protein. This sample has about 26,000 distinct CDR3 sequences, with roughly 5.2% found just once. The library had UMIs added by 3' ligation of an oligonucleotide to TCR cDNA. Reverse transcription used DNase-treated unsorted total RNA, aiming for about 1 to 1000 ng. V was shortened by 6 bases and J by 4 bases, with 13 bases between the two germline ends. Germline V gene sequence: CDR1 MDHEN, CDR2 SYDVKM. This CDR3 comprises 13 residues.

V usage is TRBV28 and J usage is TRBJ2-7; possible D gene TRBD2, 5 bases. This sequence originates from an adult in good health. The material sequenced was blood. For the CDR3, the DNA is TGTGCCAGCAGGAGGGTCGGCGGGTACGAGCAGTACTTC. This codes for CASRRVGGYEQYF.